This paragraph reports one TCR beta chain. Antigen: not known. These data belong to a study of shared clonotypes between healthy human individuals. Study-wide findings and caveats: Generally, naive subsets (rather than memory subsets) showed larger estimated richness. Clonotypes shared by all four donors outscored non-shared clonotypes in generation probability.

Profiling relied on immunoSEQ multiplex PCR, and the TCRdb table lists in-frame clones only, not all of them. The sample includes approximately 2,300,000 clones, under 95% of them seen just once. The V gene's germline CDR1 is SGHRS and CDR2 YFSETQ. The CDR3 is 14 residues long. After removal of 5 bases from V and 3 bases from J, the junction contained 4 bases not matched to a gene. The V call is TRBV5-1, the J call TRBJ1-1; 10 bases fit TRBD1. The receptor's source is a young man in good health. Some clones in this sample may be carry-over from other donors' samples. Sequenced material: naive CD4+ T cells from PBMCs. Described subset: CD45RA+ positively selected. This chain's CDR3 is CASRRQGADTEAFF. DNA for the CDR3: TGCGCCAGCAGACGACAGGGGGCCGACACTGAAGCTTTCTTT.